The 5 T cell receptor beta chains below were found in one sample sequenced in a study of Graves' ophthalmopathy and Graves' hyperthyroidism. Amplified material comprised TCR beta CDR3 regions derived from RNA transcripts. HTBI-primed RT-PCR formed the first round, and a multiplex PCR formed the second. TCRdb independently ran MiXCR on the multiplex PCR reads; one entry per CDR3 protein. The sample records around 1,000,000 distinct CDR3 sequences, about 36% being singletons. The specimen sequenced was peripheral blood or thyroid tissue (not recorded which). Source of these receptors: an adult man with Graves' hyperthyroidism.

The chain is built from TRBV10-3 and TRBJ2-7, with D possibly TRBD1 on 6 matching bases. Germline V gene data show CDR1 as ENHRY and CDR2 as SYGVKD. V gave up 11 bases and J gave up 2 bases, with 19 bases separating them. The CDR3 loop spans 14 amino acids. The CDR3 DNA follows: TGTGCCGTAAGAAGGACAGCTAGTCCCTACGAGCAGTACTTC. Encoded protein: CAVRRTASPYEQYF.

The chain recombines TRBV10-3 with TRBJ2-5, with 8 positions matching TRBD1. Unmatched junction bases numbered 12, after V lost 11 bases and J lost 7 bases. Germline V gene sequence: CDR1 ENHRY, CDR2 SYGVKD. The CDR3 contains 13 residues. Here the CDR3 DNA reads TGTGCCTGCGGGACAGGACCTTCAGGGACCCAGTACTTC. This translates into CACGTGPSGTQYF.

This clonotype appeared a single time. The V gene is TRBV6-1, the J gene TRBJ2-7, with D perhaps TRBD1 or TRBD2 (6 bases each). Germline V CDR1 and CDR2: MNHNS, SASEGT. Trimming pared 5 bases from V and 3 bases from J, leaving 26 bases between. This CDR3 region has 18 residues. As DNA, the CDR3 is TGTGCCAGCAGTCAGGGGCAACACACAGCGGGTCTTAACTACGAGCAGTACTTC. Encoded protein: CASSQGQHTAGLNYEQYF.

V gene TRBV20-1 combines with J gene TRBJ2-2; 7 nucleotides align to TRBD1. Germline V lookup: CDR1 DFQATT, CDR2 SNEGSKA (reference sequence). The CDR3 extends over 14 amino acids. J was trimmed by 7 bases and V by 6 bases; bases with no gene match: 11. CDR3 residues: CSAFDRAAYGELFF. The CDR3 region has the DNA TGCAGTGCCTTCGACAGGGCGGCGTACGGGGAGCTGTTTTTT.

This clonotype was detected ten times or more. The V call is TRBV5-1, the J call TRBJ1-1; 9 bases are a match to TRBD1. The J segment lost 4 bases and the V segment lost 1 base, leaving 5 bases of the junction unmatched. Germline V gene sequence: CDR1 SGHRS, CDR2 YFSETQ. This CDR3 has 15 residues. CDR3 DNA sequence: TGCGCCAGCAGCTTGAGGGGACAGGGCAGCACTGAAGCTTTCTTT. Protein sequence: CASSLRGQGSTEAFF.